What follows is one T cell receptor beta chain and its context. The data were taken from a study of shared clonotypes between healthy human individuals. There are 18 residues in the CDR3. Trimming pared 3 bases from V and 4 bases from J, leaving 25 bases between. Germline values: CDR1 MNHNS, CDR2 SASEGT. Genomic DNA of every subset was divided equally among multiple immunoSEQ plates. Authors' methods: Filtering was not the same, since immunoSEQ gave junction-only sequences without quality scores. Method: immunoSEQ multiplex PCR; TCRdb's copy keeps in-frame clones and lacks some. V and J calls and clone size are those listed in that table; D and trimming were worked out from the DNA. This table has fewer than 550,000 clones, about 80% appearing once.

The V and J genes are TRBV6-1 and TRBJ2-7; perhaps TRBD2 as D (8 bases). The sequence came from a woman between 40 and 55 years old in good health. Some clones in this sample may be carry-over from other donors' samples. The sample was PBMCs. CDR3 nucleotides: TGTGCCAGCAGTGACAGGGGGGGAGGTAGCGGGACGGGGTACGAGCAGTACTTC. As protein: CASSDRGGGSGTGYEQYF.